These 19 T cell receptor beta chains were all obtained from the same sample, sequenced in a study of human CD8 memory T cell subsets. Investigators built TCR beta libraries using UMI-labeled 5' RACE. TCRdb processed the 5' RACE reads again and assigns one entry to each CDR3 protein, with no DNA. This sample contains thousands of distinct CDR3 sequences. Sequenced sample: CD8+ effector memory T cells (TEM) sorted from PBMCs. Subset here: effector memory CD8 T cells, CCR7- CD45RO+ CD95+. These receptors came from a human donor in good health.

This clonotype is deemed medium-sized by its frequency. The V gene is TRBV7-8, the J gene TRBJ2-1. Germline-derived CDR1 and CDR2 are SGHVS and FQNEAQ. CDR3 length: 13 residues. This CDR3 reads CASSYGIYNEQFF.

This chain's CDR3 is CASSLAGGHPSSYNEQFF. The chain recombines TRBV7-9 with TRBJ2-1; TCRdb reports TRBD1, a call that lacks DNA to check it against. Germline lookup yields CDR1 SEHNR and CDR2 FQNEAQ (reference sequence). There are 18 residues in the CDR3. Full variable domain (outside the CDR3, taken from reference TRBV7-9 and TRBJ2-1): DTGVSQNPRHKITKRGQNVTFRCDPISEHNRLYWYRQTLGQGPEFLTYFQNEAQLEKSRLLSDRFSAERPKGSFSTLEIQRTEQGDSAMYLCASSLAGGHPSSYNEQFFGPGTRLTVL.

This chain links TRBV28 with TRBJ2-1; TCRdb gives TRBD1 as the D gene, but with no DNA this cannot be confirmed. The CDR3 is made up of 16 amino acids. Germline lookup yields CDR1 MDHEN and CDR2 SYDVKM. CDR3 sequence reads: CASTKLGTGGYNEQFF.

The rearrangement uses TRBV4-1 and TRBJ2-7; TCRdb names TRBD1, which stays unverified in the absence of DNA. CDR3 length equals 17 residues. Per the germline V gene, CDR1 is MGHRA and CDR2 is YSYEKL. CDR3: CASSQDTAGHGTYEQYF.

The chain carries TRBV7-2 and TRBJ2-2; TCRdb returns TRBD1, unconfirmable since there is no DNA. Germline V gene lookup returns CDR1 SGHTA and CDR2 FQGNSA. This CDR3 spans 16 amino acids. CDR3 in amino acids: CASSAPGQTISGELFF.

The chain combines TRBV4-3 with TRBJ2-1. The CDR3 has 16 residues. The germline CDR1 and CDR2 sequences are LGHNA and YSLEER. CDR3 protein: CASSQDGIGLYNEQFF.

This rearrangement joins TRBV7-2 to TRBJ2-2. The CDR3 totals 13 residues. Germline V gene sequence: CDR1 SGHTA, CDR2 FQGNSA. The CDR3 loop is CASSFGNTGELFF.

The V and J genes are TRBV28 and TRBJ2-3; TCRdb's D call, TRBD1, is unchecked because there is no DNA. Germline-derived CDR1 and CDR2 are MDHEN and SYDVKM. This CDR3 is built from 14 residues. CDR3 residues: CASWEPGSPDTQYF.

The chain couples TRBV7-9 to TRBJ2-7; there is no DNA to check the TCRdb D call of TRBD1. CDR3 size: 16 residues. Per germline, CDR1 SEHNR and CDR2 FQNEAQ (reference sequence). The CDR3: CASSLEGTGAPYEQYF. Full variable domain (rest looked up from reference TRBV7-9 and TRBJ2-7): DTGVSQNPRHKITKRGQNVTFRCDPISEHNRLYWYRQTLGQGPEFLTYFQNEAQLEKSRLLSDRFSAERPKGSFSTLEIQRTEQGDSAMYLCASSLEGTGAPYEQYFGPGTRLTVT.

This chain connects TRBV20-1 to TRBJ2-5. Germline CDR1 reads DFQATT; CDR2 reads SNEGSKA (reference sequence). The CDR3 runs 13 residues. The CDR3 is CSALLSGQETQYF.

The chain has TRBV28 and TRBJ1-5. Germline V lookup: CDR1 MDHEN, CDR2 SYDVKM. CDR3 length: 14 amino acids. The CDR3 reads CASRTDGSNQPQHF.

The chain links TRBV4-1 to TRBJ1-2. This CDR3 is built from 17 residues. The germline CDR1 and CDR2 sequences are MGHRA and YSYEKL. CDR3 sequence: CASSSLTSVSDNYGYTF.

The CDR3 loop reads CATAPQSILLRDVVNTQYF. This chain connects TRBV28 to TRBJ2-3; absent DNA, TCRdb's TRBD2 call cannot be checked. The V gene's germline CDR1 is MDHEN and CDR2 SYDVKM. This CDR3 region has 19 residues. Filled out from reference TRBV28 and TRBJ2-3, the complete variable domain reads DVKVTQSSRYLVKRTGEKVFLECVQDMDHENMFWYRQDPGLGLRLIYFSYDVKMKEKGDIPEGYSVSREKKERFSLILESASTNQTSMYLCATAPQSILLRDVVNTQYFGPGTRLTVL.

This CDR3 reads CASSFIQGRVTDTQYF. The genes are TRBV5-1 and TRBJ2-3; there is no DNA to check the TCRdb D call of TRBD1. The CDR3 has 16 residues. Germline CDR1 SGHRS, CDR2 YFSETQ. Based on the CDR3 plus reference TRBV5-1 and TRBJ2-3, the full variable domain is KAGVTQTPRYLIKTRGQQVTLSCSPISGHRSVSWYQQTPGQGLQFLFEYFSETQRNKGNFPGRFSGRQFSNSRSEMNVSTLELGDSALYLCASSFIQGRVTDTQYFGPGTRLTVL.

The rearrangement joins TRBV5-6 to TRBJ2-1; absent DNA, TCRdb's TRBD2 call cannot be checked. This CDR3 comprises 13 residues. From germline, CDR1 is SGHDT and CDR2 YYEEEE. The CDR3 region is CASSTGLQREQFF.

The chain couples TRBV11-2 to TRBJ2-7; TCRdb's D call of TRBD2 is untestable without DNA. Germline assignment: CDR1 SGHAT and CDR2 FQNNGV. The CDR3 has 16 residues. This chain's CDR3 is CASSSSGDRSPYEQYF.

V and J are TRBV2 and TRBJ1-1. Germline V gives CDR1 SNHLY, CDR2 FYNNEI. The CDR3 is made up of 12 amino acids. The CDR3 reads CASKIGNTEAFF.

V and J are TRBV19 and TRBJ1-5. Per the germline V gene, CDR1 is LNHDA and CDR2 is SQIVND (reference sequence). The CDR3 is made up of 17 amino acids. CDR3: CASSSSKVAWGDQPQHF.

This chain uses TRBV7-9 with TRBJ1-1; TCRdb proposes TRBD1, but this gene call is untestable without DNA. Germline lookup yields CDR1 SEHNR and CDR2 FQNEAQ (reference sequence). The CDR3 has 15 amino acids. This CDR3 reads CASILKDRGNTEAFF.